The T cell receptor (beta chain) under discussion was sequenced for a study of blood T cell repertoires in COVID-19. Study details: T cells, B-cell-depleted T cells, or PBMCs supplied cDNA or gDNA.

Some clones are missing from TCRdb's copy, which holds only in-frame ones; the method was immunoSEQ multiplex PCR. The sample records 190,000 or so clones, less than 85% being singletons. This clone was picked up one time. From germline, CDR1 is LGHDT and CDR2 YNNKEL (reference sequence). V was clipped by 0 bases and J by 5 bases; unmatched bases: 8. The CDR3 sequence is 16 residues long. The genes are TRBV3-1 (or the pseudogene TRBV3-2) and TRBJ1-2, with 8 bases aligning to TRBD1. This sequence originates from a man between 45 and 60 years old who had recovered from COVID-19. Sequencing input: peripheral blood. CDR3 DNA: TGTGCCAGCAGCCAAGATAGGAAACAGGGGGGATATGGCTACACCTTC. Residues: CASSQDRKQGGYGYTF.